This entry is about one TCR beta chain. Antigen: not known. This specimen comes from a study of cytomegalovirus exposure and HLA in healthy donors. At the level of the study: Genotyping of some 390 donors showed that around 85% belonged to the Caucasian-associated ancestry cluster. General study findings and limits: As was reported, the HLA-A and HLA-B alleles of most subjects were accurately predicted from TCR beta sequences.

It was with 60 Vbeta and 13 Jbeta primers that the PCR ran. TCRdb's copy holds only in-frame clones and misses some; the assay was immunoSEQ multiplex PCR. The sample shows 150,000 to 200,000 clones, roughly 80% of them seen only once. The CDR3 spans 17 residues. In germline, CDR1 is KGHSH, CDR2 LQKENI. V shed 2 bases and J shed 5 bases, with 19 bases lying between them. This receptor was obtained from a male donor in good health and CMV-seronegative. The chain uses TRBV18 and TRBJ2-1; the D gene is possibly TRBD2 (6 bases). The source material was PBMCs. CDR3 protein: CASSPGSPGSPNNEQFF. The CDR3 DNA reads as TGTGCCAGCTCACCAGGTTCTCCCGGGAGCCCCAACAATGAGCAGTTCTTC.